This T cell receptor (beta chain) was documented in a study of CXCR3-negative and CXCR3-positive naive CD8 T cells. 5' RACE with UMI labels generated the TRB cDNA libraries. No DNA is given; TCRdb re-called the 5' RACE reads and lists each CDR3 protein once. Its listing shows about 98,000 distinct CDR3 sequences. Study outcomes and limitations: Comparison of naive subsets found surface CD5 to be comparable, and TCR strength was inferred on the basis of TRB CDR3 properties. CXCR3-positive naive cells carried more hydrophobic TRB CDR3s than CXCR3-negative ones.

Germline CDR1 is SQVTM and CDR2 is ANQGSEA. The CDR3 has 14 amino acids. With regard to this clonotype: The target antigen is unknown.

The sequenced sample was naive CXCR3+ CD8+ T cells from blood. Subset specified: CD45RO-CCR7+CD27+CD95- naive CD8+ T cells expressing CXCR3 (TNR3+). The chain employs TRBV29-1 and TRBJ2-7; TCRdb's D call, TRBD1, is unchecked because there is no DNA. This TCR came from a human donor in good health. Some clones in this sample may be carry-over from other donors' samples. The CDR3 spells CSALSGQWTYEQYF.